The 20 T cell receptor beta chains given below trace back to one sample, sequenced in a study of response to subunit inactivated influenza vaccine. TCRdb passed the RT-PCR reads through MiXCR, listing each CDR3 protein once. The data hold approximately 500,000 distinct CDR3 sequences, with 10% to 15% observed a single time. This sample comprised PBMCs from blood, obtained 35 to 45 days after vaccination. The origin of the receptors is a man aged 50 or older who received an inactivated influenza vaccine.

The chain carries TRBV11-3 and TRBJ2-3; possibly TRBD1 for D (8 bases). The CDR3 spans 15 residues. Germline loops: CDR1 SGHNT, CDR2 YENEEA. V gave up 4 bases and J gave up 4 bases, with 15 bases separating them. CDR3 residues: CASSSRQGRADTQYF. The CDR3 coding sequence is TGTGCCAGCAGCTCCCGACAGGGGAGGGCAGATACGCAGTATTTT.

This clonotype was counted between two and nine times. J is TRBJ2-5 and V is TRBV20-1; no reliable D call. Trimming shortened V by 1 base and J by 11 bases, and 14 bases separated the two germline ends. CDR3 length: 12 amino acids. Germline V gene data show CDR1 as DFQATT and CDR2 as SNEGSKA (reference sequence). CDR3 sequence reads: CSARGATDQQYF. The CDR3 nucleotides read TGCAGTGCTAGAGGCGCGACCGATCAACAGTACTTC.

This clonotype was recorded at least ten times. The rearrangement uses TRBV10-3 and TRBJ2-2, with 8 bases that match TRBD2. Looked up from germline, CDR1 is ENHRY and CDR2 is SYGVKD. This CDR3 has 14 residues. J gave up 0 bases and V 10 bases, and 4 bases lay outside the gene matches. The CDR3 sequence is CATRGGSNTGELFF. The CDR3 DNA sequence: TGTGCCACCCGGGGGGGCTCGAACACCGGGGAGCTGTTTTTT.

CDR3 region: CASSLAAAVEQYF. CDR3 nucleotide sequence: TGTGCCAGCAGCTTAGCGGCCGCGGTTGAGCAGTACTTC. The chain uses TRBV7-2 and TRBJ2-7; D remains unclear. This CDR3 region has 13 residues. With 0 bases removed from V and 7 bases from J, the gap between germline ends came to 10 bases. In germline, CDR1 is SGHTA, CDR2 FQGNSA. The variable domain in full, with the rest retrieved from reference TRBV7-2 and TRBJ2-7, is GAGVSQSPSNKVTEKGKDVELRCDPISGHTALYWYRQSLGQGLEFLIYFQGNSAPDKSGLPSDRFSAERTGGSVSTLTIQRTQQEDSAVYLCASSLAAAVEQYFGPGTRLTVT.

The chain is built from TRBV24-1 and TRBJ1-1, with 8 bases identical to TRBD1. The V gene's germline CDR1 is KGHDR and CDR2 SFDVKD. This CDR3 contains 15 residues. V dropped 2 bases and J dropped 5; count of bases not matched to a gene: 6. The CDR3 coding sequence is TGTGCCACCAGTGATTCTGGACAGGGAAAAACTGAAGCTTTCTTT. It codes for CATSDSGQGKTEAFF.

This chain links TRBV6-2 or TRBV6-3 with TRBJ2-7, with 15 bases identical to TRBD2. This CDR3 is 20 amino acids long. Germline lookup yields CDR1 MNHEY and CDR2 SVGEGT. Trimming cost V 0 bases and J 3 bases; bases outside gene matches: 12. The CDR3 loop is CASSYSSRTSGRAQNYEQYF. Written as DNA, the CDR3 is TGTGCCAGCAGTTACTCGTCCCGGACTAGCGGGAGGGCCCAGAACTACGAGCAGTACTTC.

The CDR3 DNA reads TGCAGTGCTCAAGTTGACAGGGGGCGGGAGCAGTATGGCTACACCTTC. Amino acids: CSAQVDRGREQYGYTF. The chain recombines TRBV20-1 with TRBJ1-2; 10 nucleotides line up with TRBD1. CDR3 length: 16 amino acids. CDR1 is DFQATT and CDR2 is SNEGSKA in the germline V gene (reference sequence). After removal of 5 bases from V and 5 bases from J, the junction contained 14 bases not matched to a gene.

CDR3: CSASLGQVYEQYF. The CDR3 DNA sequence: TGCAGTGCTAGTTTGGGACAGGTTTACGAGCAGTACTTC. The chain is built from TRBV20-1 and TRBJ2-7; TRBD1 aligns across 8 bases. The CDR3 contains 13 residues. Germline CDR1 DFQATT, CDR2 SNEGSKA (reference sequence). Trimming removed 3 bases from V and 4 bases from J; junction bases left unmatched: 5.

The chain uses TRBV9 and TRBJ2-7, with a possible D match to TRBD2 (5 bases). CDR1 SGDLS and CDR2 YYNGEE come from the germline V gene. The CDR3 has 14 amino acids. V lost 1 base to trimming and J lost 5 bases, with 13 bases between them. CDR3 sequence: CASSVTDYPDEQYF. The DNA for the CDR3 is TGTGCCAGCAGCGTAACAGACTACCCCGACGAGCAGTACTTC.

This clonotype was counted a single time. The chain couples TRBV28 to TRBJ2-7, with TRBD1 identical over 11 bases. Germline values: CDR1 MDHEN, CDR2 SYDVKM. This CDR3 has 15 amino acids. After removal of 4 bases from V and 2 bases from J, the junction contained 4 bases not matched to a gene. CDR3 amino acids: CASSSWDRGTYEQYF. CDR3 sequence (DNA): TGTGCCAGCAGTTCCTGGGACAGGGGGACCTACGAGCAGTACTTC.

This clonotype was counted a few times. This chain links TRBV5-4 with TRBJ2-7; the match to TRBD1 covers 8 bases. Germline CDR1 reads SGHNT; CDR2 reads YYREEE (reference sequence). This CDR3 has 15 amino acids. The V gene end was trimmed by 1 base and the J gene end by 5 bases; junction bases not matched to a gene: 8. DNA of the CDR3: TGTGCCAGCAGCTTGTTCCCCAGGGGGCACCACGAGCAGTACTTC. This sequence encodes CASSLFPRGHHEQYF.

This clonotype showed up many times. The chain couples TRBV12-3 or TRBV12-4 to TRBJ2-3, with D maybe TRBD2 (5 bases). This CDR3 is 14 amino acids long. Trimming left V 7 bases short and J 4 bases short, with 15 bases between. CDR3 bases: TGTGCCAGCACCCCACTAGAGGTCCCAGATACGCAGTATTTT. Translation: CASTPLEVPDTQYF.

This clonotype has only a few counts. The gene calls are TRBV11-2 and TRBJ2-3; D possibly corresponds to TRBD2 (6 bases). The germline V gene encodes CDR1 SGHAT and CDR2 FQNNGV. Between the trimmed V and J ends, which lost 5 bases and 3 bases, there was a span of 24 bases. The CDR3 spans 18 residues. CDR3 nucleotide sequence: TGTGCCAGCAGCGCTAAGGACTCCCGCGGGGCGGATACAGATACGCAGTATTTT. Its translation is CASSAKDSRGADTDTQYF.

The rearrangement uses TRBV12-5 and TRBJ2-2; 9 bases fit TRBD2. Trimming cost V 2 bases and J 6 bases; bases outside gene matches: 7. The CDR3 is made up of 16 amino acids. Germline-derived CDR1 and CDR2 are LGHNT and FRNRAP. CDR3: CASGLLAGDRAGELFF. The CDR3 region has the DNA TGTGCTAGTGGTTTGTTAGCGGGAGATCGGGCCGGGGAGCTGTTTTTT.

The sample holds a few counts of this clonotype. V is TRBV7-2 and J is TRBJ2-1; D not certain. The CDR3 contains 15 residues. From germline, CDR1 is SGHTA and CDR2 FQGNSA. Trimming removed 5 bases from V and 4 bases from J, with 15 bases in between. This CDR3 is CASSPDRATYNEQFF. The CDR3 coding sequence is TGTGCCAGCAGCCCAGACCGGGCCACTTACAATGAGCAGTTCTTC.

The CDR3 spells CSARDQAGAKNIQYF. For the CDR3, the DNA is TGCAGTGCTAGAGATCAGGCGGGAGCCAAAAACATTCAGTACTTC. The chain is built from TRBV20-1 and TRBJ2-4, with D possibly TRBD2 on 5 matching bases. The CDR3 extends over 15 amino acids. Trimming left V 0 bases short and J 0 bases short, with 9 bases between. CDR1 and CDR2 from the germline V gene are DFQATT and SNEGSKA (reference sequence).

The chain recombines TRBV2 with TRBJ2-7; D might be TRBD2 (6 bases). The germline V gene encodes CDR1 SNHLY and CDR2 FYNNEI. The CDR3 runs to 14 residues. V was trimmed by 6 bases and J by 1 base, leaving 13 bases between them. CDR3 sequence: CASRPGTRSYEQYF. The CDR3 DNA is TGTGCCAGCAGGCCCGGGACTCGATCCTACGAGCAGTACTTC.

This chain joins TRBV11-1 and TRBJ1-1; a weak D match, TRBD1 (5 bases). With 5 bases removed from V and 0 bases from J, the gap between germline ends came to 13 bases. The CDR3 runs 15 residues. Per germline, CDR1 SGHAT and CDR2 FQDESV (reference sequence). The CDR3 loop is CASSPGAVMNTEAFF. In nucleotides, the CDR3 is TGTGCCAGCAGCCCCGGGGCCGTCATGAACACTGAAGCTTTCTTT. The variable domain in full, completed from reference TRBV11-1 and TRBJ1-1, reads EAEVAQSPRYKITEKSQAVAFWCDPISGHATLYWYRQILGQGPELLVQFQDESVVDDSQLPKDRFSAERLKGVDSTLKIQPAELGDSAMYLCASSPGAVMNTEAFFGQGTRLTVV.

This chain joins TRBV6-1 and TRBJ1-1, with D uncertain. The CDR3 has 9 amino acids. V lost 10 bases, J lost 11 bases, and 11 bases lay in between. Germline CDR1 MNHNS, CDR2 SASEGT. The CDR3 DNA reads TGTGCCAACTCCCCGGGCGCTTTCTTT. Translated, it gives CANSPGAFF.

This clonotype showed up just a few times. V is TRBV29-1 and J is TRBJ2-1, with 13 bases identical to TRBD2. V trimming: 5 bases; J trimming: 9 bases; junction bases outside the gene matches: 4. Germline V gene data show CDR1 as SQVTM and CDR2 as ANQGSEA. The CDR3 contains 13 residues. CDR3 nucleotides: TGCAGCGTTAGGGGACTAGCGGGATTTGAGCAGTTCTTC. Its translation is CSVRGLAGFEQFF.